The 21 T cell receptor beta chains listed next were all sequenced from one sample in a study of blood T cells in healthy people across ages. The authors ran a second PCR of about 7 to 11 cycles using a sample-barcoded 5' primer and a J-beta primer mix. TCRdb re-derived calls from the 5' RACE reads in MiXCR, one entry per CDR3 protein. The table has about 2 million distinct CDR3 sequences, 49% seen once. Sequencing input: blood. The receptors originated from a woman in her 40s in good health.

The CDR3 nucleotides read TGTGCCAGCAGCAGCCTCGATGAACTATTTGGGGCGACCCAGTACTTC. Its translation is CASSSLDELFGATQYF. The V call is TRBV7-9, the J call TRBJ2-5; a weak D match, TRBD1 (5 bases). Germline loops: CDR1 SEHNR, CDR2 FQNEAQ (reference sequence). Trimming removed 5 bases from V and 7 bases from J, with 23 bases in between. This CDR3 has 16 amino acids.

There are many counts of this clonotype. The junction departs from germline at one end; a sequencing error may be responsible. The CDR3 region is CASSVGGSGANVLTF. The CDR3 DNA is TGTGCCAGCAGTGTAGGGGGGAGTGGGGCCAACGTCCTGACTTTC. This chain links TRBV9 with TRBJ2-6; D is perhaps TRBD1 or TRBD2 (6 bases each). The CDR3 length is 15 residues. Germline CDR1 reads SGDLS; CDR2 reads YYNGEE.

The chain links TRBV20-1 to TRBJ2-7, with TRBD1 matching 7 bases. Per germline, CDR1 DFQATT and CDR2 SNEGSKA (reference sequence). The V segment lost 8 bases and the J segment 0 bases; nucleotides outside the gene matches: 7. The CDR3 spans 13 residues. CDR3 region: CSSIRDSSYEQYF. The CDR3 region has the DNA TGCAGTTCCATCCGGGACAGCTCCTACGAGCAGTACTTC.

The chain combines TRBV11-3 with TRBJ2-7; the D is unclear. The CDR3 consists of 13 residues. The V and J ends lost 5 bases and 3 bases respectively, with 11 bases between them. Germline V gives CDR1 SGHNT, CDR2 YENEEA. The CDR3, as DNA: TGTGCCAGCAGCGTAGTGGGCGGCTACGAGCAGTACTTC. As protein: CASSVVGGYEQYF.

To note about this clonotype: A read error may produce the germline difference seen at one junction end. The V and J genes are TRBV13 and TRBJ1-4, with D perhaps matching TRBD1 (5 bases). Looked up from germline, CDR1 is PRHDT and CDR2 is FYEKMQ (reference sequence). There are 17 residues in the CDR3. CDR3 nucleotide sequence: TGCGCCAGCAGCCCCTATGGACACATTGCAACTAATGAAAAACTGTTTTTT. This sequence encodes CASSPYGHIATNEKLFF.

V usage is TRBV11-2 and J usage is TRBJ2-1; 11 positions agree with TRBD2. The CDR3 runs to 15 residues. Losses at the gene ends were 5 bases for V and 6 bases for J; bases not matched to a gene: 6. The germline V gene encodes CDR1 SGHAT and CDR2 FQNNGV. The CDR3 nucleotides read TGTGCCAGCAGCATCCATAGCGGGGGGGGCAATGAGCAGTTCTTC. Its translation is CASSIHSGGGNEQFF.

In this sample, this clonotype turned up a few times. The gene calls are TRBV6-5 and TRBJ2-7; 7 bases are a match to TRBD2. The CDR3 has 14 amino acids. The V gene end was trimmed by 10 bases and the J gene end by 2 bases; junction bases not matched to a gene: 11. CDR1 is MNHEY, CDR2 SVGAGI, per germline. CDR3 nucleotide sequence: TGTGCCACCCGCCGGGAGGTCTTACCCTACGAGCAGTACTTC. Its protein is CATRREVLPYEQYF.

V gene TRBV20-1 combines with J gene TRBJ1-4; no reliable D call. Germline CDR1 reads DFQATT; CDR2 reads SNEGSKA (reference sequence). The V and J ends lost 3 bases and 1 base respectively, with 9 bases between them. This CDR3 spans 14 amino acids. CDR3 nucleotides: TGCAGTGCTAGTCACGGTCAAACTAATGAAAAACTGTTTTTT. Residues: CSASHGQTNEKLFF.

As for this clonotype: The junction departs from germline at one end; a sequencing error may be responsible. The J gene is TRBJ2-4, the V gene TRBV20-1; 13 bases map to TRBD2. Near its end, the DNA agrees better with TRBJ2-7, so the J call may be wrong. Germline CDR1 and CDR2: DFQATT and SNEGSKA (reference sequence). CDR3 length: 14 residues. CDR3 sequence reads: CGADGTSGTYEQYF. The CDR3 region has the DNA TGCGGTGCAGACGGGACTAGCGGGACCTACGAGCAGTACTTC.

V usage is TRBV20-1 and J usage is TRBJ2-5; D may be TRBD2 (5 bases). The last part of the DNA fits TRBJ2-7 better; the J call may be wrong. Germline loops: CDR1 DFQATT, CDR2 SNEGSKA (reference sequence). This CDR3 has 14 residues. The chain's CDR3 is CSARDRRGHYEQYF. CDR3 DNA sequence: TGCAGTGCTAGAGATAGGCGCGGGCACTACGAGCAGTACTTC.

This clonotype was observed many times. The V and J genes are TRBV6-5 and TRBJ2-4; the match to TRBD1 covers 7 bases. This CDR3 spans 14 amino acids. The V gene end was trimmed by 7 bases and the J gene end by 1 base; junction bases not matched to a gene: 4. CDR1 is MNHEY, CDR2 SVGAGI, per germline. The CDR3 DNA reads TGTGCCAGCAACCCACAGGGGGCCAAAAACATTCAGTACTTC. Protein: CASNPQGAKNIQYF.

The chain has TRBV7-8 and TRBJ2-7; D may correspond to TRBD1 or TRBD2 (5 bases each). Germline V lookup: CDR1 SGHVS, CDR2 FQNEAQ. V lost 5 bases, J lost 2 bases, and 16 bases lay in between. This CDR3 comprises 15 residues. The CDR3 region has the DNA TGTGCCAGCAGCCCCGGGGCGAGGAGTCCCTACGAGCAGTACTTC. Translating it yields CASSPGARSPYEQYF.

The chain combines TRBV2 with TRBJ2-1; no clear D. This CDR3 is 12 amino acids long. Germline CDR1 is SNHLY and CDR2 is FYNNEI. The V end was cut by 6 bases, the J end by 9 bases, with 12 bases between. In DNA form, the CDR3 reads TGTGCCAGCAGACCCCAGGTGGCTGAGCAGTTCTTC. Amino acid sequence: CASRPQVAEQFF.

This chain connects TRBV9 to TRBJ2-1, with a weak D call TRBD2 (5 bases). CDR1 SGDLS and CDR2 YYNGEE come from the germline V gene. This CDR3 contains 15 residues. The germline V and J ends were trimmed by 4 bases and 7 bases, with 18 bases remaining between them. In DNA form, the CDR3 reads TGTGCCAGCAGCCCAAGGAGAGTGTCGGGGAATGAGCAGTTCTTC. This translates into CASSPRRVSGNEQFF.

CDR3 amino acids: CASSGGTGYYDYGYTF. In nucleotides, the CDR3 is TGTGCCAGCAGCGGTGGGACAGGATACTATGACTATGGCTACACCTTC. The chain couples TRBV7-9 to TRBJ1-2, with 8 positions matching TRBD1. The V gene's germline CDR1 is SEHNR and CDR2 FQNEAQ (reference sequence). V shed 5 bases and J 3 bases; nucleotides not matched to a gene: 11. This CDR3 region has 16 residues. Full variable domain (remainder filled in from reference TRBV7-9 and TRBJ1-2): DTGVSQNPRHKITKRGQNVTFRCDPISEHNRLYWYRQTLGQGPEFLTYFQNEAQLEKSRLLSDRFSAERPKGSFSTLEIQRTEQGDSAMYLCASSGGTGYYDYGYTFGSGTRLTVV.

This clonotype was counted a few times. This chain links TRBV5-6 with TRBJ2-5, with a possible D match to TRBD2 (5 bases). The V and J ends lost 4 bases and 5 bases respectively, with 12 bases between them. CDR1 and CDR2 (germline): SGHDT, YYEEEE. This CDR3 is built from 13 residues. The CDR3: CASSPGNRETQYF. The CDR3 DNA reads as TGTGCCAGCAGCCCGGGAAATAGGGAGACCCAGTACTTC.

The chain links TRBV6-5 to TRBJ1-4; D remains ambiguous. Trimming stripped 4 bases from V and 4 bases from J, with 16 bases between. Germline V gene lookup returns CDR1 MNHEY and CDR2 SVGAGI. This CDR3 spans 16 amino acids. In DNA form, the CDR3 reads TGTGCCAGCAGTTCAGTCGGCCAGCGGGGTAATGAAAAACTGTTTTTT. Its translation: CASSSVGQRGNEKLFF.

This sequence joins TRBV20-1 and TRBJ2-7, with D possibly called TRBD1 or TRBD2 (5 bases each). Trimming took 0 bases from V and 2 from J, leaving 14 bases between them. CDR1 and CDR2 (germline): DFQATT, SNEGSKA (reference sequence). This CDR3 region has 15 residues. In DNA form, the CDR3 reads TGCAGTGCTAGAGATGTGGGGGAGAGCCCCTACGAGCAGTACTTC. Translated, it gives CSARDVGESPYEQYF.

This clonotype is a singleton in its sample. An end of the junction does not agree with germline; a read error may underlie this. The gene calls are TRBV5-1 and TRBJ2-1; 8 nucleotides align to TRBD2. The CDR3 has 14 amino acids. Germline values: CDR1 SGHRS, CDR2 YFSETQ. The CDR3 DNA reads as TGTGCCAGCAGCGTGTCGGGAGGGGTGGATGAGCAGTTCTTC. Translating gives CASSVSGGVDEQFF.

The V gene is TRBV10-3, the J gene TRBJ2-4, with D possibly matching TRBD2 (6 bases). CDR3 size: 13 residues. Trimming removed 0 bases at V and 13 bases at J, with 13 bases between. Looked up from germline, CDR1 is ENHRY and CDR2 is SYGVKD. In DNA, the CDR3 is TGTGCCATCAGTGAGTCCAACCTACGGGAGCAGTACTTC. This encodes CAISESNLREQYF.

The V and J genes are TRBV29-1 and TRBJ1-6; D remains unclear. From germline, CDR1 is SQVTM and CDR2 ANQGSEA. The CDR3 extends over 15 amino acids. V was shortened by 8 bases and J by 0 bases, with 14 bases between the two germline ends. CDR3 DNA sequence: TGCAGCATGGACCCGAAGAGCTCCTATAATTCACCCCTCCACTTT. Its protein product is CSMDPKSSYNSPLHF. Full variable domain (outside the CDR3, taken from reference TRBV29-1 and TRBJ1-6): SAVISQKPSRDICQRGTSLTIQCQVDSQVTMMFWYRQQPGQSLTLIATANQGSEATYESGFVIDKFPISRPNLTFSTLTVSNMSPEDSSIYLCSMDPKSSYNSPLHFGNGTRLTVT.